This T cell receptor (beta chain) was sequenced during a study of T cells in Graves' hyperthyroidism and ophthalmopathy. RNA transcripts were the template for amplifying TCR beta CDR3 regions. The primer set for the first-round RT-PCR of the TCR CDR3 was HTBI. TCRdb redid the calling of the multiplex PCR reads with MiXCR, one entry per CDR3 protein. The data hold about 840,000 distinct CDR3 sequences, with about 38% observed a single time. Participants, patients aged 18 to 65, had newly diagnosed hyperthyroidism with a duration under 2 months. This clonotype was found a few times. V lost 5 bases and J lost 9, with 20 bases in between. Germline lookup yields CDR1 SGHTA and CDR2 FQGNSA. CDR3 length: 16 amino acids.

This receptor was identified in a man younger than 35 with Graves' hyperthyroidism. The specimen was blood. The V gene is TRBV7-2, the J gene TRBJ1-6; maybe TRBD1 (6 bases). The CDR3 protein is CASSPTPGHDFSPLHF. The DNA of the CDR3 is TGTGCCAGCAGCCCCACTCCGGGACACGACTTTTCACCCCTCCACTTT.